The source of this TCR beta chain is a study of control samples from healthy donors and cancer patients. This clone was counted once. Data came from immunoSEQ multiplex PCR; TCRdb stores just in-frame clones and leaves some out. The sample includes under 300,000 clones, almost 85% seen only once; the top ten take about 14%. Per germline, CDR1 WNHNN and CDR2 SYGVQD (reference sequence). V was clipped by 3 bases and J by 3 bases, with 14 bases between them. The CDR3 has 15 amino acids. The genes are TRBV10-1 and TRBJ1-1; D is possibly TRBD1 (6 bases). The sample was PBMCs. The TCR originated in a woman in her sixties or seventies with lung cancer. CDR3 coding DNA: TGCGCCAGCAGTGAAAAGGGGGTAGGAGACACTGAAGCTTTCTTT. Its translation: CASSEKGVGDTEAFF.